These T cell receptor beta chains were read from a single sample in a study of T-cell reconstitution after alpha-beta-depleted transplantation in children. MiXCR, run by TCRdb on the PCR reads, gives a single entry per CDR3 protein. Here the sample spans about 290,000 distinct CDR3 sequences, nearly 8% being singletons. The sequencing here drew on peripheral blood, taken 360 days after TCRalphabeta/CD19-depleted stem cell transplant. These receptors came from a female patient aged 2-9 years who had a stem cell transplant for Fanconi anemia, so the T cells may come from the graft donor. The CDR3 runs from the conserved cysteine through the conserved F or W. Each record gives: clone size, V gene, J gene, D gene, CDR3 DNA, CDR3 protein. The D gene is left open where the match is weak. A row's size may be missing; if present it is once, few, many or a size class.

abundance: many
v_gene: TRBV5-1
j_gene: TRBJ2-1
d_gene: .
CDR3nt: TGCGCCAGCAGCCCAGCGAACGGGGTCCGACAGCAGTTCTTC
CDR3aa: CASSPANGVRQQFF

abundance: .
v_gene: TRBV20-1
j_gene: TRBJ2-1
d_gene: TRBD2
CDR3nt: TGCAGTGCTAATAGCGGGGGGGTTCTCTACAATGAGCAGTTCTTC
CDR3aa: CSANSGGVLYNEQFF

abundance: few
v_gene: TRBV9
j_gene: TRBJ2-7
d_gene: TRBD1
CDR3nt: TGTGCCAGCAGCGTAGGGAAAGGGGGCCCCTACGAGCAGTACTTC
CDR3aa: CASSVGKGGPYEQYF

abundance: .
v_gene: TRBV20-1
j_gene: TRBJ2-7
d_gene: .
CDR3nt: TGCAGTGCTAGGAGCTCTGGGGGCGCTGGGGGTACCTACGAGCAGTACTTC
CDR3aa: CSARSSGGAGGTYEQYF

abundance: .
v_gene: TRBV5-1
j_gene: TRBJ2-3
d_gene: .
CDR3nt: TGCGCCAGCAGACCCCGGGTCACCAGCACAGATACGCAGTATTTT
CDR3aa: CASRPRVTSTDTQYF

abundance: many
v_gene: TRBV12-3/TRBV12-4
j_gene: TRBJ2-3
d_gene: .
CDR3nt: TGTGCCAGCAGTCCACACGGAACTAGCACAGATACGCAGTATTTT
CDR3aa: CASSPHGTSTDTQYF

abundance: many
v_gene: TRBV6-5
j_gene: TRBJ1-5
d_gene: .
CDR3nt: TGTGCCAGCAGTTACGGTCGCAATCAGCCCCAGCATTTT
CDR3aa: CASSYGRNQPQHF

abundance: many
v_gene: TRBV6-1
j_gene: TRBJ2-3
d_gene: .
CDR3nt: TGTGCCAGCAGTGATGGGTTTTCGGATACGCAGTATTTT
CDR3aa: CASSDGFSDTQYF

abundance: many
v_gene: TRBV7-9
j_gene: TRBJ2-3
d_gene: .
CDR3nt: TGTGCCAGCAGCTTAATAGCTGGGGCAAGCACAGATACGCAGTATTTT
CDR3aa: CASSLIAGASTDTQYF

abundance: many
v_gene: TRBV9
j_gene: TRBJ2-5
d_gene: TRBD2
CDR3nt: TGTGCCAGCAGCGCCGGACTAGCGGAAGAGACCCAGTACTTC
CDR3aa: CASSAGLAEETQYF

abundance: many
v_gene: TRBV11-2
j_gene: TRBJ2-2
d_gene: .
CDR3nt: TGTGCCAGCAGCTCATACAGGGATACCGGGGAGCTGTTTTTT
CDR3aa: CASSSYRDTGELFF

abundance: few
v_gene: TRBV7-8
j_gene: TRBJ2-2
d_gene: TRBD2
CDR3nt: TGTGCCAGCCTTCCGGGAGGGCCGTACACCGGGGAGCTGTTTTTT
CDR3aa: CASLPGGPYTGELFF

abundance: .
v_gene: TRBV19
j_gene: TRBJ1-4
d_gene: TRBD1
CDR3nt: TGTGCCAGTAGTACCCAGGGGGCGAGGGAAAAACTGTTTTTT
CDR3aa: CASSTQGAREKLFF

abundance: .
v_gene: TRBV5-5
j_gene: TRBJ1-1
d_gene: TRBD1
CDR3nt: TGTGCCAGCAGCTTGACAGGGGGAAGCACTGAAGCTTTCTTT
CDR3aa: CASSLTGGSTEAFF

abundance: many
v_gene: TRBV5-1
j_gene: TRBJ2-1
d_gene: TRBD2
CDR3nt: TGCGCCAGCAGCCCGACTAGCGGGGATAACAATGAGCAGTTCTTC
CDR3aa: CASSPTSGDNNEQFF

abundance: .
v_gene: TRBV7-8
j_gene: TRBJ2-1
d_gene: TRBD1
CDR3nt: TGTGCCAGCAGAAGTACAGGGGGAGGCCTATACAATGAGCAGTTCTTC
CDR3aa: CASRSTGGGLYNEQFF

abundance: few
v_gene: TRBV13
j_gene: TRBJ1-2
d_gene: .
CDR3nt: TGTGCCAGCAGCCACCTGTTAGGTGTGGATGGCTACACCTTC
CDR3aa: CASSHLLGVDGYTF

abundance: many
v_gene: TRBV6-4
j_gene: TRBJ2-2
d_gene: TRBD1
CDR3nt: TGTGCCTCATCCGGGACAGGGGACACCGGGGAGCTGTTTTTT
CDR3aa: CASSGTGDTGELFF

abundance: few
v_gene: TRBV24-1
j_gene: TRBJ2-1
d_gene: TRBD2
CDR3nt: TGTGCGGCCAGTGATCCCCTCACAGGGGGTGGACTAGCGGGAACAGATAATGAGCAGTTCTTC
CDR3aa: CAASDPLTGGGLAGTDNEQFF

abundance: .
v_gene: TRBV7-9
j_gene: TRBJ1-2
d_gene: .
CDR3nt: TGTGCCAGCAGCTTAGGACAGACGAGCTATGGCTACACCTTC
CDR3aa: CASSLGQTSYGYTF

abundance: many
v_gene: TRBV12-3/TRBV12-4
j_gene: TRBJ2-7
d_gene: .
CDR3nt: TGTGCCAGCAGTACCACAGGGATTAGCTCCTACGAGCAGTACTTC
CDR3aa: CASSTTGISSYEQYF

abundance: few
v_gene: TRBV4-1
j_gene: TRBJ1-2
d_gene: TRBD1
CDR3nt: TGCGCCAGCAGCGGTCCAGGGGGAATCTATGGCTACACCTTC
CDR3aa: CASSGPGGIYGYTF

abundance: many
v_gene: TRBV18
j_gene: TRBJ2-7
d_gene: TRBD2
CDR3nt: TGTGCCAGCTCACCACCGGGACTAGTCAGTTACGAGCAGTACTTC
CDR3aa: CASSPPGLVSYEQYF

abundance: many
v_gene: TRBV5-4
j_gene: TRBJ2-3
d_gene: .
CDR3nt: TGTGCCAGCAGCTTGTTCCAGGGCGGATTAAATACGCAGTATTTT
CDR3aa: CASSLFQGGLNTQYF

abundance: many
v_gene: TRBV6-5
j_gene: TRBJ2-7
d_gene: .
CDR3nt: TGTGCCAGCAGTTTAGGCGGGACAGACTACGAGCAGTACTTC
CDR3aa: CASSLGGTDYEQYF

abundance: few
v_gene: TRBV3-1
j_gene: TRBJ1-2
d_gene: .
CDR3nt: TGTGCCAGCAGCCAAGGCAGTAACTATGGCTACACCTTC
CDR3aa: CASSQGSNYGYTF

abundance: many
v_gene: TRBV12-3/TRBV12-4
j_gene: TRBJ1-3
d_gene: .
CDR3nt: TGTGCCAGCAGTTTCAGTCAGGGGAGAGGAAACACCATATATTTT
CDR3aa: CASSFSQGRGNTIYF

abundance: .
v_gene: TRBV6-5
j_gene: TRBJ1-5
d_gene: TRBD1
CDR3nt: TGTGCCAGCAGTTACCATATATTGGACAGGGGCCAGCCCCAGCATTTT
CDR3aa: CASSYHILDRGQPQHF

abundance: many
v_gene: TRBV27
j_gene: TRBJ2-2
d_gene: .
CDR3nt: TGTGCCAGCAGCGGAACGATCGGGGAGCTGTTTTTT
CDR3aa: CASSGTIGELFF

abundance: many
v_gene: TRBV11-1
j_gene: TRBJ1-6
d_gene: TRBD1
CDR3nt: TGTGCCAGCAGCCGGACTCTACAGGGGACGCTGGGTAATTCACCCCTCCACTTT
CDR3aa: CASSRTLQGTLGNSPLHF

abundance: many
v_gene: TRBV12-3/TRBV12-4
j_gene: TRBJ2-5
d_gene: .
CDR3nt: TGTGCCAGCAGCCTCCGCCGGGGTGGAGAGACCCAGTACTTC
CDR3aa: CASSLRRGGETQYF

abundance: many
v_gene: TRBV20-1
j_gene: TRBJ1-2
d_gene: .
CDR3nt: TGCAGTGCTAGAGAGGGCGGGAACTATGGCTACACCTTC
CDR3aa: CSAREGGNYGYTF

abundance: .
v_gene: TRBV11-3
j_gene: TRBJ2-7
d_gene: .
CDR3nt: TGTGCCAGCAGGAAGATGCGGTCGGGGGCTAACTACGAGCAGTACTTC
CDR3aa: CASRKMRSGANYEQYF

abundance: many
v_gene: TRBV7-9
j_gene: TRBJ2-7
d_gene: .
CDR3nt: TGTGCCAGCAGCTTCGGTGCCTCTACGGAGCAGTACTTC
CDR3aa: CASSFGASTEQYF

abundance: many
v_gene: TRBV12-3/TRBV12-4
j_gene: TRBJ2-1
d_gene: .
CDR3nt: TGTGCCAGCAGGTTGCATCTGGATGAGCAGTTCTTC
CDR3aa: CASRLHLDEQFF

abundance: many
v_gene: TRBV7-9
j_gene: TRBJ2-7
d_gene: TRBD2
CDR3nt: TGTGCCAGCAGCACACCTAGCGGGAGGAATATCGAGCAGTACTTC
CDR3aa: CASSTPSGRNIEQYF

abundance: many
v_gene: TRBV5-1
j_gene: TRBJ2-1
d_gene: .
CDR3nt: TGCGCCAGCAGCTTGGTACACAGAGAACAAAATGAGCAGTTCTTC
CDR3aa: CASSLVHREQNEQFF

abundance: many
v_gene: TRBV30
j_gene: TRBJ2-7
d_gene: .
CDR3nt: TGTGCCTGGACCCATGGAAGGTACGAGCAGTACTTC
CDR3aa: CAWTHGRYEQYF

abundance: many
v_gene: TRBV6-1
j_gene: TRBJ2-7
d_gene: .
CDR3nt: TGTGCCAGCAGTCTCCTAATAGCGGAAGAGCAGTACTTC
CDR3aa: CASSLLIAEEQYF

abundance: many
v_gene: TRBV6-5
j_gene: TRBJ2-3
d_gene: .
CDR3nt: TGTGCCAGCAGTTACGGCCTAGCGCTCGCAGATACGCAGTATTTT
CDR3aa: CASSYGLALADTQYF

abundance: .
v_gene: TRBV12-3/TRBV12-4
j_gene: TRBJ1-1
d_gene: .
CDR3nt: TGTGCCAGCAGTTTCTGGGTCTTGACGGGGAACACTGAAGCTTTCTTT
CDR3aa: CASSFWVLTGNTEAFF

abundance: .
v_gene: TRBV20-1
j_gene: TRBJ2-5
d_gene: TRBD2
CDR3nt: TGCAGTGCTAGTATAAGCGGGGAGGAGACCCAGTACTTC
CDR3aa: CSASISGEETQYF

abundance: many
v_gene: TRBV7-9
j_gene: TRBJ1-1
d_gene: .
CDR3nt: TGTGCCAGCAGCCAAGGACGGAACACTGAAGCTTTCTTT
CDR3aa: CASSQGRNTEAFF

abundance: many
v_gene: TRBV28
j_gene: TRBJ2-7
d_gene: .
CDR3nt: TGTGCCAGCAGCTCCGGGACCGATCTCTCCTACGAGCAGTACTTC
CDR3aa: CASSSGTDLSYEQYF

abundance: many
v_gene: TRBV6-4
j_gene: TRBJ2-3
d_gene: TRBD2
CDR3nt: TGTGCCAGCAGTGCCTTCCCAGCGGGGGGTAGCACAGATACGCAGTATTTT
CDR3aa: CASSAFPAGGSTDTQYF

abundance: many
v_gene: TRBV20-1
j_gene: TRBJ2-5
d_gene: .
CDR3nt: TGCAGTGCTAGAAAGGGTGAGGCGAAAGAGACCCAGTACTTC
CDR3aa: CSARKGEAKETQYF